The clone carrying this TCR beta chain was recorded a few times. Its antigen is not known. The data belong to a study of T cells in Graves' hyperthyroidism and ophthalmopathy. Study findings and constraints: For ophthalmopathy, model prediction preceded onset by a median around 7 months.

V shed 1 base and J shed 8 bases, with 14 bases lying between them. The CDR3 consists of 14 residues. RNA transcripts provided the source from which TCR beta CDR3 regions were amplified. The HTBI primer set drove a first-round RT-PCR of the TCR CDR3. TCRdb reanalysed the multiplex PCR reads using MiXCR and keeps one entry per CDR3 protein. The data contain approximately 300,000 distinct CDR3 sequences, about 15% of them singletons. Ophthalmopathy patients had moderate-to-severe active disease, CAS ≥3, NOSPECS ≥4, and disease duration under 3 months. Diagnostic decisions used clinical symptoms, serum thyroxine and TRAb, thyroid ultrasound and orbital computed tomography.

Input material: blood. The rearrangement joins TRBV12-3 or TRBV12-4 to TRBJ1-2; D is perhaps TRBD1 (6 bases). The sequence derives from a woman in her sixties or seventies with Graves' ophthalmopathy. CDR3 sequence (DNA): TGTGCCAGCAGTTTAGTTGGGGGGGCGGAAGGCTACACCTTC. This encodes CASSLVGGAEGYTF.